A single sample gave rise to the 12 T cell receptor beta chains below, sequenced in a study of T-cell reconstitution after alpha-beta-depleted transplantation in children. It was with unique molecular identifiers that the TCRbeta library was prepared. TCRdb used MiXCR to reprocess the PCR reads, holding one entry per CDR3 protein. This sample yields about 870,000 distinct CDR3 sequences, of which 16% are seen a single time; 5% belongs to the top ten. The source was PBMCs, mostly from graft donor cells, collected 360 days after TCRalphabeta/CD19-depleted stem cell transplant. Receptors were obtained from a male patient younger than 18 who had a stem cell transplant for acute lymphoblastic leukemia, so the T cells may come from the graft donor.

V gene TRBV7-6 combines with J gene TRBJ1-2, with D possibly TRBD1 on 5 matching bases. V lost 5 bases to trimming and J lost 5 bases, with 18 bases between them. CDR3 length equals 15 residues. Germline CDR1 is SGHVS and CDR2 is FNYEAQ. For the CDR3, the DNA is TGTGCCAGCAGCACGGACTTCCGCAGGGATTATGGCTACACCTTC. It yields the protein CASSTDFRRDYGYTF.

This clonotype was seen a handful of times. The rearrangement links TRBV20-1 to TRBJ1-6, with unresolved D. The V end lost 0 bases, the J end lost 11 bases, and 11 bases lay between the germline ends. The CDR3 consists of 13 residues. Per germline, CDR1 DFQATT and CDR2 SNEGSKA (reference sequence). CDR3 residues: CSARDMAGPPLHF. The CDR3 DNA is TGCAGTGCTAGAGATATGGCCGGGCCACCCCTCCACTTT.

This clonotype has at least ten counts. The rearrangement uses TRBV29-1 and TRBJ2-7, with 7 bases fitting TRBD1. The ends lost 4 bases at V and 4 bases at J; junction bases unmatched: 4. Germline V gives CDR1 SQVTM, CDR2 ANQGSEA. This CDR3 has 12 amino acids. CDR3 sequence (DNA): TGCAGCGTTGTGACAGGGAAGTACGAGCAGTACTTC. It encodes CSVVTGKYEQYF.

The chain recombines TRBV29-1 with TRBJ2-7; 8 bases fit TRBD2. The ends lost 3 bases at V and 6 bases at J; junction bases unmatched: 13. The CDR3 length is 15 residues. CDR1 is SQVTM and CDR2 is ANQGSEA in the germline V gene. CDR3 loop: CSVDEGAGVPGEQYF. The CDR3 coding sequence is TGCAGCGTTGATGAGGGAGCGGGAGTCCCCGGCGAGCAGTACTTC.

For the CDR3, the DNA is TGTGCCAGCAGTGAAAGAGGCACTAGCGGGACTCGCACAGATACGCAGTATTTT. Its protein is CASSERGTSGTRTDTQYF. V usage is TRBV6-1 and J usage is TRBJ2-3, with 10 positions matching TRBD2. The germline V gene encodes CDR1 MNHNS and CDR2 SASEGT. The junction had 9 bases not matched to a gene; V was cut back by 2 bases and J by 1 base. The CDR3 is 18 residues long.

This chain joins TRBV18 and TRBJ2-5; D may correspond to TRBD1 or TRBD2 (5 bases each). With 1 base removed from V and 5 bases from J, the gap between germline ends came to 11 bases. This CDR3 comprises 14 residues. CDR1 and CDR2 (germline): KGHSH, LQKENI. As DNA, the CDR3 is TGTGCCAGCTCACCACGGGACGGCAGGGAGACCCAGTACTTC. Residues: CASSPRDGRETQYF.

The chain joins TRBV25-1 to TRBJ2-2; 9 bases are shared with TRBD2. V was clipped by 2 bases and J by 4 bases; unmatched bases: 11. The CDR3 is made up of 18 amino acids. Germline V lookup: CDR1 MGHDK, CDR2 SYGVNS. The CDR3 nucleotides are TGTGCCAGCAGTGAACCCCCAGCGGGAGGAGGTAGCACCGGGGAGCTGTTTTTT. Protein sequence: CASSEPPAGGGSTGELFF.

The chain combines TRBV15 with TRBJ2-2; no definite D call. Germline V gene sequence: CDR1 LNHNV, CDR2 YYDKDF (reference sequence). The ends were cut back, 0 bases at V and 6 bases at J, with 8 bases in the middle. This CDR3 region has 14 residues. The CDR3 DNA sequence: TGTGCCACCAGCAGAGATCTTGCCCCCGGGGAGCTGTTTTTT. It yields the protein CATSRDLAPGELFF.

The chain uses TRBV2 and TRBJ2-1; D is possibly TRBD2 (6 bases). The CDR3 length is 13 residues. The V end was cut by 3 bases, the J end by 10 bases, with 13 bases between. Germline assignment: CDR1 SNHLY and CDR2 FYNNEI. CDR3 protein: CASSEEGSLEQFF. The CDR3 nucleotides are TGTGCCAGCAGTGAGGAGGGTAGCCTAGAGCAGTTCTTC.

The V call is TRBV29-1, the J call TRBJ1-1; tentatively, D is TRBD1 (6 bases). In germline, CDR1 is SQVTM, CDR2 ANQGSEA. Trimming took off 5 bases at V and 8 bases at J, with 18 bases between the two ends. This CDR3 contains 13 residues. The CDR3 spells CSVPSRGGTEAFF. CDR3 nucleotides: TGCAGCGTTCCTTCAAGGGGGGGGACCGAAGCTTTCTTT.

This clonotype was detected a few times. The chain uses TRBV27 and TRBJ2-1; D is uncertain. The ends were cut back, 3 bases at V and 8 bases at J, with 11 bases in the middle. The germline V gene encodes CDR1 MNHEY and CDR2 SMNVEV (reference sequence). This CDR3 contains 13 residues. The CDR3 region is CASSFSGFHEQFF. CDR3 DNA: TGTGCCAGCAGTTTCTCTGGGTTTCATGAGCAGTTCTTC.

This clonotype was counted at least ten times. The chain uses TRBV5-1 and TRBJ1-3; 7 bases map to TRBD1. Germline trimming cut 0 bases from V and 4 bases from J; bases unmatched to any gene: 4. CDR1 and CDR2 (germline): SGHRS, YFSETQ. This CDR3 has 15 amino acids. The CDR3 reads CASSLEGARGNTIYF. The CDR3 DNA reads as TGCGCCAGCAGCTTGGAGGGGGCGCGAGGAAACACCATATATTTT.